This paragraph covers one TCR beta chain sequence. Which antigen it targets is not known. It has no much larger one-base neighbor in the sample; base qualities were not kept. According to the germline V gene (reference sequence), CDR1 reads MNHNY and CDR2 reads SVGAGI. From V the trimming removes 2 bases and from J it removes 7 bases, while the gene matches leave 3 bases of the junction unaccounted for. The CDR3 numbers 13 residues from cysteine through phenylalanine. The sequence is cut down to CDR3 DNA, 39 bases in frame from base 1. To sequence the TCRbeta CDR3 region, genomic DNA was isolated from the sorted cells. TCRbeta CDR3 regions were sequenced using the immunoSEQ Assay. TCRdb's version of the immuneACCESS table is confined to in-frame rearrangements and falls short of the full clone set. An unresolved V gene accounts for under half of the shortfall where checked; the remainder is of unknown origin. The sample data list about 44,000 clones, and roughly 90% of these were observed just once. The ten largest clones capture around 48% of the sample.

This entry comes from a study of OX40 agonist ivuxolimab in advanced cancers. Describing the broader study: Ivuxolimab, which targeted the costimulatory receptor OX40 (CD134), was an agonistic, fully human IgG2 monoclonal antibody. Intravenous ivuxolimab was administered to patients every 2 weeks at six dose levels: 0.01, 0.1, 0.3, 1.5, 3 and 10 mg/kg. Of the approximately 50 dose-escalation patients, hepatocellular carcinoma was present in 19, melanoma in around 15, renal cell carcinoma in 9 and head and neck cancer in 9. In the dose-escalation cohort, more than 75% of patients were male, and the mean age was approximately 60 years, with a range of roughly 20 to 85. Prior anti-PD-1, anti-PD-L1 or anti-CTLA-4 therapy was permitted, and 40% of dose-escalation patients had received checkpoint inhibitors. Partial responses occurred in three dose-escalation patients, of whom one had hepatocellular carcinoma and two had cutaneous melanoma. The point of sequencing TCRbeta in the periphery was to test whether ivuxolimab changed TCR sequence diversity and drove clonal T-cell expansion. The monotherapy dose-escalation portion (N ≈ 52 patients) of the phase I ivuxolimab trial is reported in the paper. Broader findings and caveats from the paper: After ivuxolimab, CD8+ T cells had more expanded clones than CD4+ T cells on average. The antigen specificity of the clonally expanded peripheral T cells was not determined. Low levels of normalized T-cell clonal expansion were also seen in some patients who did not respond. In the 0.1-3.0 mg/kg groups, partial responders had among the lowest normalized peripheral clonal expansion, particularly in CD8+ T cells. At doses of 0.1 to 3.0 mg/kg, clonal expansion of both CD4+ and CD8+ T cells in blood was seen between baseline and week 6.

The trial excluded patients who had a history of autoimmune disease or were on systemic immunosuppression. Peripheral blood for TCR sequencing was collected from all dose cohorts at baseline, on cycle 4 day 1, and on cycle 7 day 1. The samples were taken from a phase I, first-in-human, multicenter, open-label dose-escalation trial of ivuxolimab. The trial enrolled adults with locally advanced or metastatic head and neck squamous cell, hepatocellular, melanoma or renal cell carcinoma. Before TCR sequencing, CD4+ T cells and CD8+ T cells were sorted from peripheral blood as separate populations. Specimen: CD4+ or CD8+ T cells sorted from blood, collected in a trial of the OX40 agonist ivuxolimab. The source is an adult with an advanced solid tumor such as melanoma, head and neck, liver or kidney cancer. Rearrangement joined TRBV6-6 to TRBJ1-2; 8 central nucleotides agree with TRBD1. The CDR3 protein is CASSYGQGAGYTF. The nucleotide sequence is TGTGCCAGCAGTTACGGGCAGGGGGCTGGCTACACCTTC.